The subject of this entry is one T cell receptor beta chain. The sample belongs to a study of OX40 agonist ivuxolimab in advanced cancers. CDR1 and CDR2 from the germline V gene are LNHDA and SQIVND (reference sequence). The germline V and J ends were trimmed by 3 bases and 0 bases, with 14 bases remaining between them. The CDR3 has 16 amino acids. Measured with immunoSEQ multiplex PCR; TCRdb has only the in-frame clones, and not every one. The data show around 39,000 clones, about 85% seen once. This clonotype was sampled from an adult with an advanced solid tumor such as melanoma, head and neck, liver or kidney cancer. The material was CD4+ or CD8+ T cells sorted from blood, obtained in a trial of the OX40 agonist ivuxolimab. The chain combines TRBV19 with TRBJ1-2; D not resolved. This chain's CDR3 is CASSIGEYRPNYGYTF. The CDR3 bases are TGTGCCAGTAGTATTGGGGAATACCGCCCTAACTATGGCTACACCTTC.